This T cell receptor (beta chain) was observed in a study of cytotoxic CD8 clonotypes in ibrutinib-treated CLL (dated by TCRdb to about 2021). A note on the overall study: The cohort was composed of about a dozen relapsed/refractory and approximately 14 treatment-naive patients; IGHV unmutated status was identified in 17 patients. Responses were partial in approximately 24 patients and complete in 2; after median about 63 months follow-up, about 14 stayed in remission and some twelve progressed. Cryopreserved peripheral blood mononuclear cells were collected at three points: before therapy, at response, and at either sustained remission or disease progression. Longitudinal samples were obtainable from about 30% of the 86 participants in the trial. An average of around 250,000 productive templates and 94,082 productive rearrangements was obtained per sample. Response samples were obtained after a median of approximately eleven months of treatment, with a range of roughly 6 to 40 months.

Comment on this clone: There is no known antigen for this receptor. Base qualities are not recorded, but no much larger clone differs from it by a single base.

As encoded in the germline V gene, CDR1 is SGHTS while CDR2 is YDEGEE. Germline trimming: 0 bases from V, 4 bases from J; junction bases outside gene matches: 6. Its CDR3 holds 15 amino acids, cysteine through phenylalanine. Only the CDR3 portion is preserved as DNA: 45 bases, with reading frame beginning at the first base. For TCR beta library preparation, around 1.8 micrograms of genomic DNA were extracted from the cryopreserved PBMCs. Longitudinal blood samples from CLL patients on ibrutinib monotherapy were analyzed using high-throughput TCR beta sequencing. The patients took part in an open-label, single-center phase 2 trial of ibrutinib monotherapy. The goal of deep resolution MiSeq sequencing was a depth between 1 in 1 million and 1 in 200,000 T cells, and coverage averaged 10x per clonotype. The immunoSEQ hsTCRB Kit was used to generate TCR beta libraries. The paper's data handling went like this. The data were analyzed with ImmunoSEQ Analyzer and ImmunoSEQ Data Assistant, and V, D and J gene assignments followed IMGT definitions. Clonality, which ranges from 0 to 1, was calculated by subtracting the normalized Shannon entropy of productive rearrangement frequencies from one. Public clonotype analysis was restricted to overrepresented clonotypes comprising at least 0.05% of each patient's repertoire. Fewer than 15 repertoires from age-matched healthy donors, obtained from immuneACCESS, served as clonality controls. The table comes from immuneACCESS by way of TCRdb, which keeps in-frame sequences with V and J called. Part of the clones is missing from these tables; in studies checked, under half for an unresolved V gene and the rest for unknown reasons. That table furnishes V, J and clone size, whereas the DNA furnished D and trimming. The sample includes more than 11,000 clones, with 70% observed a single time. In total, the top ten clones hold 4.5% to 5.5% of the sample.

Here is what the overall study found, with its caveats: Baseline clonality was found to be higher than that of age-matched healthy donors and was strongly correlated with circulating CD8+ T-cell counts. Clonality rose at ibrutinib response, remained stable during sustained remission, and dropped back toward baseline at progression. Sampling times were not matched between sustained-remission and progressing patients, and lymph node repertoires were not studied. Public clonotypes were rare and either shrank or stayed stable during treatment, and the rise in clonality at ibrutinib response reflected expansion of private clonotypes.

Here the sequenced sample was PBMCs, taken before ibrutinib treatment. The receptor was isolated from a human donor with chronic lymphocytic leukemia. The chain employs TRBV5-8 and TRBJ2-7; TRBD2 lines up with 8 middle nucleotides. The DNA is TGTGCCAGCAGCTTGGGGACTAGCTATCTATACGAGCAGTACTTC. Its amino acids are CASSLGTSYLYEQYF.